This is a list of T cell receptor beta chains from one sample in a study of blood T cell repertoires in COVID-19. Assay used: immunoSEQ multiplex PCR; TCRdb lists only in-frame clones, some missing. The data show 55,000 to 75,000 clones, about four fifths seen once. Sequencing input: peripheral blood. The source of these receptors is an older man with COVID-19, enrolled during active disease. Each CDR3 is given with its conserved first and last residue. The order of the fields is J gene, D gene, V gene, CDR3 protein. D genes are given only for firm matches.

>TRBJ2-3|-|TRBV20-1
CSASKGLISSTDTQYF
>TRBJ1-1|-|TRBV9
CASSVAAGTKAFF
>TRBJ1-5|-|TRBV5-1
CASRETAYSNQPQHF
>TRBJ2-4|TRBD2|TRBV5-1
CASSAGTSGSLDIQYF
>TRBJ1-5|-|TRBV3-1/TRBV3-2
CASSQEGKTGPGSIGNQPQHF
>TRBJ1-6|-|TRBV6-5
CASSSGRVLNSPLHF
>TRBJ1-1|-|TRBV25-1
CASSPQRRETEAFF
>TRBJ1-1|-|TRBV4-2
CASSQEEGRTEAFF
>TRBJ1-6|TRBD1|TRBV5-1
CASSYGTAEYNSPLHF
>TRBJ1-5|-|TRBV19
CAGSPGSHQPQHF
>TRBJ1-2|TRBD1|TRBV7-9
CASSFRQGNYGYTF
>TRBJ2-1|-|TRBV21-1
CASSKAAQSYNEQFF
>TRBJ2-7|-|TRBV25-1
CASSPGTPGGQYF
>TRBJ1-1|TRBD1|TRBV29-1
CSVWGQENTEAFF
>TRBJ1-5|-|TRBV7-2
CASSQGTKTTLGSNQPQHF
>TRBJ1-1|-|TRBV5-1
CASSPVGGAEAFF
>TRBJ2-1|TRBD1|TRBV19
CASSGGTGRNNEQFF
>TRBJ2-1|TRBD1|TRBV7-2
CASSLSDRAVVGEQFF
>TRBJ1-1|-|TRBV9
CASSSEEGGGTFF
>TRBJ2-2|TRBD1|TRBV24-1
CATSEGAGTVYTGELFF
>TRBJ1-1|-|TRBV29-1
CSVEWGLGQNTEAFF
>TRBJ1-1|-|TRBV11-3
CASSLDPNTEAFF
>TRBJ1-4|-|TRBV5-1
CASSLAPRNEKLFF
>TRBJ2-2|TRBD1|TRBV19
CASSDREQRYTGELFF
>TRBJ2-5|TRBD2|TRBV2
CASSDLAGGETQYF
>TRBJ2-5|TRBD1|TRBV27
CASSSDRGVSLETQYF
>TRBJ1-3|-|TRBV28
CASSLSPGEGYF
>TRBJ1-5|TRBD1|TRBV2
CASSLEIGTGDSNQPQHF
>TRBJ2-1|TRBD2|TRBV4-3
CASSQDGLAENEQFF
>TRBJ1-1|-|TRBV18
CASSPGQENTEAFF
>TRBJ2-2|-|TRBV6-6
CASSLAGNTGELFF
>TRBJ2-6|-|TRBV10-3
CAISDNRAAGANVLTF
>TRBJ2-7|-|TRBV11-2
CASSLRGAQVF
>TRBJ1-3|TRBD1|TRBV9
CASSVGTGVTSSGNTIYF
>TRBJ1-2|-|TRBV24-1
CATSDAKGGLAGPLYGYTF
>TRBJ2-3|TRBD2|TRBV19
CATQRGASTDTQYF
>TRBJ1-1|-|TRBV14
CASSHPGQEAFF
>TRBJ1-4|-|TRBV5-4
CASSPGNEKLFF
>TRBJ2-5|TRBD2|TRBV19
CASSTAGTSQETQYF
>TRBJ1-1|-|TRBV6-5
CASRLTTNTEAFF
>TRBJ1-1|TRBD1|TRBV5-4
CASSTGQANTEAFF
>TRBJ1-2|-|TRBV21-1
CASSKVPGNYGYTF
>TRBJ1-1|-|TRBV5-6
CASSLRGIHTEAFF
>TRBJ1-2|-|TRBV6-1
CASSDGHTQKRVSGYTF
>TRBJ1-1|-|TRBV3-1/TRBV3-2
CASSQSVNTEAFF
>TRBJ2-7|TRBD2|TRBV5-1
CASSLGLAGAGEQYF
>TRBJ2-5|TRBD2|TRBV5-6
CASSSGLAGNVGETQYF
>TRBJ2-7|-|TRBV4-3
CASSQGGGDSYEQYF
>TRBJ2-3|TRBD1|TRBV19
CASSRDRGTDTQYF
>TRBJ2-2|TRBD1|TRBV7-3
CASSSIGQGAGNTGELFF